The rows below give T cell receptor beta chains drawn from one sample of a study of regulatory T cells in long-lasting Graves disease. TCRdb ran MiXCR on the multiplex PCR reads and lists one entry per CDR3 protein. The table lists roughly 450,000 distinct CDR3 sequences, about 20% of them singletons. The source material was peripheral blood mononuclear cells (PBMCs), sampled when the disease was refractory, from a patient treated with antithyroid drugs. The origin of the receptors is a female donor with Graves disease. CDR3s include the opening cysteine and the closing phenylalanine or tryptophan. A D gene is named only where the DNA matches it firmly. Size tells how often a clone was seen (once, few, many) or the class of an expanded clone, and some rows leave it out.

TRBJ1-1	TRBD1	TRBV7-2	many	TGTGCCAGCAGCTTACAGGGGGCCGCGGGAACTGAAGCTTTCTTT	CASSLQGAAGTEAFF
TRBJ1-2	-	TRBV28	many	TGTGCCAGCAGTCCGACGTGGGCTATGCGGTACACCTTC	CASSPTWAMRYTF
TRBJ1-5	TRBD1	TRBV20-1	many	TGCAGTGCGGGACAGGGGACCTATGGGAGCAATCAGCCCCAGCATTTT	CSAGQGTYGSNQPQHF
TRBJ1-4	-	TRBV11-2	-	TGTGCCAGCAGCCCCGACCGGGGATCTAATGAAAAACTGTTTTTT	CASSPDRGSNEKLFF
TRBJ1-1	TRBD1	TRBV4-1	-	TGCGCCAGCAGCCAAGGGGGCAGGGGGAGGAACACTGAAGCTTTCTTT	CASSQGGRGRNTEAFF
TRBJ2-4	-	TRBV7-2	many	TGTGCCAGCAGCTTAGTGTTTGACAAAAACATTCAGTACTTC	CASSLVFDKNIQYF
TRBJ1-1	-	TRBV2	many	TGTGCCAGCAGCCCTATGGGGGGGAGAATCGCTGAAGCTTTCTTT	CASSPMGGRIAEAFF
TRBJ2-5	-	TRBV29-1	many	TGCAGCGTTGAGGGGGCGGGTGAGACCCAGTACTTC	CSVEGAGETQYF
TRBJ1-1	-	TRBV6-1	many	TGTGCCAGCGGCCTCCGAGGGACACACACTGAAGCTTTCTTT	CASGLRGTHTEAFF
TRBJ2-1	-	TRBV2	-	TGTGCCAGCAGTGAAGGGGACACGAGCTCCTACAATGAGCAGTTCTTC	CASSEGDTSSYNEQFF
TRBJ1-1	-	TRBV30	-	TGTGCCTGGAGCCCCATACAGGGGAACACTGAAGCTTTCTTT	CAWSPIQGNTEAFF
TRBJ2-7	TRBD2	TRBV29-1	few	TGCAGCGTCCCCGGGACTAGGGGCTACGAGCAGTACTTC	CSVPGTRGYEQYF
TRBJ2-7	TRBD1	TRBV7-8	few	TGTGCCAGCAGCTTCAGAAGACAGGGCGCCTACGAGCAGTACTTC	CASSFRRQGAYEQYF
TRBJ1-4	-	TRBV12-3/TRBV12-4	many	TGTGCCAGCAGTTCCGGGTTTACTGGGGAAAAACTGTTTTTT	CASSSGFTGEKLFF
TRBJ2-7	-	TRBV19	-	TGTGCCAGTAGTATCATGGGGGATACCTACGAGCAGTACTTC	CASSIMGDTYEQYF
TRBJ2-5	TRBD1	TRBV7-7	many	TGTGCTAGCAGCAAAATAGGACAGGGAGAGACCCAGTACTTC	CASSKIGQGETQYF
TRBJ2-7	TRBD2	TRBV20-1	-	TGCAGTGCAACCCCGACTAGCGGGGGGGAGATTAACTACGAGCAGTACTTC	CSATPTSGGEINYEQYF
TRBJ2-7	TRBD2	TRBV13	few	TGTGCCAGCAGCTCTAGCGGGAGGATCTACGAGCAGTACTTC	CASSSSGRIYEQYF
TRBJ1-4	TRBD1	TRBV28	many	TGTGCCAGCAGTTTACGGGACGTGTCATGGACAGGGGCCCCTAATGAAAAACTGTTTTTT	CASSLRDVSWTGAPNEKLFF
TRBJ1-5	-	TRBV6-1	many	TGTGCCAGCAAGAGAGAGGGCCATCAGCCCCAGCATTTT	CASKREGHQPQHF
TRBJ2-7	TRBD2	TRBV6-1	many	TGTGCCAGCACCCGGACTAGCGGGAGATCCTACGAGCAGTACTTC	CASTRTSGRSYEQYF
TRBJ2-4	-	TRBV2	few	TGTGCCAGCAAACAAAGGTTCACAGACCGCTCCTATGACAAAAACATTCAGTACTTC	CASKQRFTDRSYDKNIQYF
TRBJ2-5	-	TRBV20-1	-	TGCAGTGCTAGATATAAGGGATCGGGGACCCAGTACTTC	CSARYKGSGTQYF
TRBJ1-1	-	TRBV30	-	TGTGCCTGGGGAGGGGATGGTAGACCTGAAGCTTTCTTT	CAWGGDGRPEAFF
TRBJ2-1	-	TRBV6-2/TRBV6-3	once	TGTGCCAACTACAATGAGCAGTTCTTC	CANYNEQFF
TRBJ2-2	-	TRBV6-1	few	TGTGCCAGCAGTGGAACAAGACCGGTCGGCACCGGGGAGCTGTTTTTT	CASSGTRPVGTGELFF
TRBJ2-7	-	TRBV6-5	many	TGTGCCAGCAGTTACAGGTTCGAGCAGTACTTC	CASSYRFEQYF
TRBJ2-2	-	TRBV12-5	few	TGTGCTAGTGGTCCTCTTACTGCCGGGGGTAACACCGGGGAGCTGTTTTTT	CASGPLTAGGNTGELFF
TRBJ1-1	TRBD1	TRBV5-8	-	TGTGCCAGCAGCCCGAGACAGGGGGCGCGTACTGAAGCTTTCTTT	CASSPRQGARTEAFF
TRBJ2-5	-	TRBV12-3/TRBV12-4	many	TGTGCCAGCAGAACCGGGACCCTCGGGGAGACCCAGTACTTC	CASRTGTLGETQYF
TRBJ2-7	-	TRBV5-4	-	TGTGCCAGCAGCTTTTGGATAGGGGACGAGCAGTACTTC	CASSFWIGDEQYF
TRBJ2-1	TRBD2	TRBV28	-	TGTGCCAGCAGGCTGGGACTAGCGGGGGGGGGTGAGCAGTTCTTC	CASRLGLAGGGEQFF
TRBJ2-7	TRBD2	TRBV28	many	TGTGCCAGCAGCCCTGGGAGGGCCGAGCAGTACTTC	CASSPGRAEQYF
TRBJ2-7	TRBD1	TRBV20-1	many	TGCAGTGCTCCCAGACCCCAGGGGGAAGTCGAGCAGTACTTC	CSAPRPQGEVEQYF
TRBJ2-1	-	TRBV7-2	-	TGTGCCAGCAGCTTAGAGGCGGGGTACGTTGAGCAGTTCTTC	CASSLEAGYVEQFF
TRBJ1-1	TRBD1	TRBV3-1	-	TGTGCCAGCAGCCCTGGGACAGAAACCGAAGCTTTCTTT	CASSPGTETEAFF
TRBJ2-7	-	TRBV28	many	TGTGCCAGCAGTGTCGGAGGGAGACGCTCCTACGAGCAGTACTTC	CASSVGGRRSYEQYF
TRBJ2-1	-	TRBV7-9	once	TGTGCCAGCAGCTTAGGTCCTCGACTCGACAATGAGCAGTTCTTC	CASSLGPRLDNEQFF
TRBJ2-7	TRBD2	TRBV20-1	few	TGCAGTGCTTTGGGAGGACGGGGGGACTACGAGCAGTACTTC	CSALGGRGDYEQYF
TRBJ1-5	TRBD1	TRBV10-3	many	TGTGCCATCAGTGAGGGGACAGGGGGCAATCAGCCCCAGCATTTT	CAISEGTGGNQPQHF
TRBJ1-2	TRBD1	TRBV7-3	-	TGTGCCAGCAGCCCCTCCGGGACAGAGTTTGGCTACACCTTC	CASSPSGTEFGYTF
TRBJ2-2	TRBD1	TRBV15	few	TGTGCCACCAGAAACAGGGGCGCCGGGGAGCTGTTTTTT	CATRNRGAGELFF
TRBJ1-2	-	TRBV3-1	few	TGTGCCAGCAGCCATGCAGGGACCGGTACCTTC	CASSHAGTGTF